The 10 T cell receptor beta chains below all came from one sample that was sequenced in a study of cytomegalovirus exposure and HLA in healthy donors. The PCR made use of 60 Vbeta and 13 Jbeta primers. TCRdb keeps only in-frame clones here, not all; method: immunoSEQ multiplex PCR. This sample has 150,000 to 200,000 clones, with almost 80% found just once. Sequencing used PBMCs. These receptors originate from a man aged 18-30 years in good health and CMV-seropositive.

The chain is built from TRBV19 and TRBJ2-2; TRBD2 matches 7 bases. This CDR3 region has 14 residues. J gave up 8 bases and V 4 bases, and 7 bases lay outside the gene matches. Germline V gene lookup returns CDR1 LNHDA and CDR2 SQIVND (reference sequence). CDR3 bases: TGTGCCAGTAGTAGGAGATCGGGGGGAGGGGAGCTGTTTTTT. It specifies CASSRRSGGGELFF.

This chain links TRBV29-1 with TRBJ2-3; D might be TRBD2 (7 bases). CDR3 length: 14 amino acids. The germline V and J ends were trimmed by 6 bases and 5 bases, with 18 bases remaining between them. Germline CDR1 and CDR2: SQVTM and ANQGSEA. The CDR3 spells CSVLSGGARDTQYF. CDR3 sequence (DNA): TGCAGCGTCCTTAGTGGGGGGGCCAGAGATACGCAGTATTTT.

Points on this clone: No conserved phenylalanine or tryptophan is present at the end of the CDR3, so a read error is the likely explanation. The V and J genes are TRBV11-2 and TRBJ1-1, with a weak D call TRBD1 (5 bases). CDR3 length equals 16 residues. With 1 base removed from V and 11 bases from J, the gap between germline ends came to 23 bases. Germline loops: CDR1 SGHAT, CDR2 FQNNGV. The CDR3 is CASSLGGTGTVLGAFL. The CDR3, as DNA: TGTGCCAGCAGCTTAGGGGGCACGGGGACGGTACTGGGGGCTTTCCTT.

The chain links TRBV19 to TRBJ2-3; D is unclear. CDR3 size: 13 residues. V lost 3 bases and J lost 4, with 8 bases in between. Germline V gives CDR1 LNHDA, CDR2 SQIVND (reference sequence). CDR3 bases: TGTGCCAGTAGTATTATCCACTCAGATACGCAGTATTTT. This codes for CASSIIHSDTQYF.

This clone occurred a few times. The chain combines TRBV29-1 with TRBJ2-7; D may be TRBD2 (5 bases). Germline values: CDR1 SQVTM, CDR2 ANQGSEA. The CDR3 spans 10 residues. With 2 bases removed from V and 7 bases from J, the gap between germline ends came to 6 bases. The CDR3 DNA is TGCAGCGTTGAAACGGGGGAGCAGTACTTC. It is translated as CSVETGEQYF.

This clone was observed once. V and J are TRBV6-1 and TRBJ2-7, with TRBD1 identical over 10 bases. This CDR3 has 13 residues. Per the germline V gene, CDR1 is MNHNS and CDR2 is SASEGT. V lost 7 bases to trimming and J lost 2 bases; unmatched junction nucleotides: 2. The CDR3 DNA is TGTGCCAGCATGGGGACAGGGGCCTACGAGCAGTACTTC. Translating it yields CASMGTGAYEQYF.

The V call is TRBV6-5, the J call TRBJ1-2; D is unresolved. The CDR3 extends over 12 amino acids. The V end lost 5 bases, the J end lost 3 bases, and 7 bases lay between the germline ends. Germline V lookup: CDR1 MNHEY, CDR2 SVGAGI. In DNA, the CDR3 is TGTGCCAGCAGTGCGTCATACTATGGCTACACCTTC. This gives the protein CASSASYYGYTF.

This CDR3 reads CASSMQSREGAWTNEKLFF. The CDR3 DNA sequence: TGTGCCAGTAGTATGCAGTCCCGGGAGGGGGCTTGGACTAATGAAAAACTGTTTTTT. The chain has TRBV19 and TRBJ1-4; 7 bases line up with TRBD1. Germline lookup yields CDR1 LNHDA and CDR2 SQIVND (reference sequence). This CDR3 comprises 19 residues. V dropped 3 bases and J dropped 2; count of bases not matched to a gene: 15. Combining the CDR3 with reference TRBV19 and TRBJ1-4 gives the whole variable domain DGGITQSPKYLFRKEGQNVTLSCEQNLNHDAMYWYRQDPGQGLRLIYYSQIVNDFQKGDIAEGYSVSREKKESFPLTVTSAQKNPTAFYLCASSMQSREGAWTNEKLFFGSGTQLSVL.

This clone has more than one count but fewer than ten. This chain connects TRBV11-2 to TRBJ2-2, with D maybe TRBD2 (5 bases). Trimming pared 7 bases from V and 0 bases from J, leaving 9 bases between. The CDR3 has 14 residues. Germline CDR1 SGHAT, CDR2 FQNNGV. CDR3 loop: CASKRWANTGELFF. As DNA, the CDR3 is TGTGCCAGCAAGCGGTGGGCGAACACCGGGGAGCTGTTTTTT.

The chain recombines TRBV7-9 with TRBJ2-3; D not resolved. This CDR3 spans 16 amino acids. Trimming removed 4 bases at V and 3 bases at J, with 17 bases between. Per the germline V gene, CDR1 is SEHNR and CDR2 is FQNEAQ (reference sequence). The CDR3 here is CASSSNLVSSTDTQYF. DNA for the CDR3: TGTGCCAGCAGCTCAAATCTAGTTTCATCGACAGATACGCAGTATTTT.